This TCR beta chain was recovered during a study of blood T cell repertoires in COVID-19 (TCRdb year 2020). Describing the broader study: Collaborator samples came from the United States, Italy and Spain and covered acute and convalescent phases of COVID-19. The prospective study material was composed of cDNA or gDNA derived from T cells, B-cell-depleted T cells, or PBMCs. The dataset comprised deeply sampled blood TCRbeta repertoires from subjects exposed to, actively infected with, or recovered from COVID-19. The repertoires were released in a freely available public database intended as a resource for research on the immune response to SARS-CoV-2. The samples were drawn from two sources: the first 160 participants of the ongoing ImmuneRACE study, and about 1,300 subjects contributed by 6 global collaborators. A de-identified subject ID, COVID-19 status, age in years and sex were almost always included in the sample metadata. Where HLA class I and class II types were available, the types were taken from metadata supplied by the sample provider, not from assay-based typing. General conclusions and limits of the study: Clinical and demographic metadata were provided uncurated, with the amount varying by source and participant.

Each collaborating institution followed its own protocols to collect whole blood in K2EDTA tubes. For TCRbeta analysis, collaborators shipped samples as frozen whole blood, isolated PBMCs, or DNA extracted from either of those sample types. This clone came up once. No cognate antigen has been identified for it. One base away there is no much larger clone; base qualities are not given. In the germline V gene (reference sequence), CDR1 corresponds to SGHAT and CDR2 to FQDESV. The CDR3, cysteine through phenylalanine, is 15 amino acids long. The sequence is cut down to CDR3 DNA, 45 bases in frame from base 1. At the junction V is shortened by 5 bases and J by 4 bases, with 14 bases in between. The immunoSEQ Assay, a bias-controlled multiplex PCR, was used to amplify TCRbeta CDR3 regions from genomic DNA. The published analysis was carried out like this. Nucleated cell counts per sample were estimated from amplification of reference gene primers within the assay. To quantify the absolute abundance of each unique TCRbeta CDR3 rearrangement, sequence reads were collapsed and filtered. For each sample, productive Simpson clonality was calculated as the square root of Simpson's diversity index across productive rearrangements. TCRdb's version of the immuneACCESS table is confined to in-frame rearrangements and falls short of the full clone set. An unresolved V gene accounts for under half of the shortfall where checked; the remainder is of unknown origin. Clone size and V and J calls were adopted from that table, with D and trimming inferred from the DNA. The sample profile shows about 250,000 clones; roughly 87% of them were found once. 3% to 3.5% of the sample goes to the ten largest clones.

This sequence was found in a man between 18 and 29 years old with active or convalescent COVID-19. Sequencing used peripheral blood. In this chain, TRBV11-1 is recombined with TRBJ1-4; the D gene is possibly TRBD1, with 6 bases matching. The nucleotides are TGTGCCAGCAGCCGAGACAGGACGGTTAATGAAAAACTGTTTTTT. This codes for CASSRDRTVNEKLFF.